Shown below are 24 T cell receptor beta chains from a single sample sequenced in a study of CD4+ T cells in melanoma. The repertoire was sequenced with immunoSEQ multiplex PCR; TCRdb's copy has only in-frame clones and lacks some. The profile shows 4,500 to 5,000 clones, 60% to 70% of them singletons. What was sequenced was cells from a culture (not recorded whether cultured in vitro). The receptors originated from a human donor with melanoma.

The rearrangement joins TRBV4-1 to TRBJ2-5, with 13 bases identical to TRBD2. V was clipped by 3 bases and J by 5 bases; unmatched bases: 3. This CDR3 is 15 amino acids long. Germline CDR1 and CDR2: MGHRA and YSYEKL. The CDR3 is CASSQELAGGETQYF. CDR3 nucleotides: TGCGCCAGCAGCCAGGAACTAGCGGGAGGGGAGACCCAGTACTTC.

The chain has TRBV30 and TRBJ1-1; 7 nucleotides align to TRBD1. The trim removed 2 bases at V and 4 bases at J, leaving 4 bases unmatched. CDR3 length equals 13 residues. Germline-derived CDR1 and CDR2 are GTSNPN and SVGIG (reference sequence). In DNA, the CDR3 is TGTGCCTGGAGTCAGGGGGACGGCACTGAAGCTTTCTTT. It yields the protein CAWSQGDGTEAFF.

DNA of the CDR3: TGTGCCACCAGTGATTTGGTTCGAAATGAGCAGTTCTTC. Encoded protein: CATSDLVRNEQFF. This sequence joins TRBV24-1 and TRBJ2-1; unclear D gene. V was shortened by 0 bases and J by 7 bases, with 6 bases between the two germline ends. This CDR3 spans 13 amino acids. CDR1 is KGHDR and CDR2 is SFDVKD in the germline V gene.

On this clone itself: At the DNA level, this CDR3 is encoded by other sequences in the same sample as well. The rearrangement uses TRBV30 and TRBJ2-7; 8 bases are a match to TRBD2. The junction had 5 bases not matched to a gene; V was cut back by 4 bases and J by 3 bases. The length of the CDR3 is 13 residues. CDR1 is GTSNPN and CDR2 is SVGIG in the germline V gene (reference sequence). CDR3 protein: CAWIGGGNYEQYF. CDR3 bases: TGTGCCTGGATCGGGGGGGGGAACTACGAGCAGTACTTC. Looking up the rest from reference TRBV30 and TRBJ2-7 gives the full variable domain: SQTIHQWPATLVQPVGSPLSLECTVEGTSNPNLYWYRQAAGRGLQLLFYSVGIGQISSEVPQNLSASRPQDRQFILSSKKLLLSDSGFYLCAWIGGGNYEQYFGPGTRLTVT.

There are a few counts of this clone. The CDR3, as DNA: TGTGCTTACGGGACAGACCAAGAGACCCAGTACTTC. It translates to CAYGTDQETQYF. The rearrangement uses TRBV28 and TRBJ2-5, with 7 bases aligning to TRBD1. This CDR3 is 12 amino acids long. Germline CDR1 reads MDHEN; CDR2 reads SYDVKM. Full variable domain (remainder filled in from reference TRBV28 and TRBJ2-5): DVKVTQSSRYLVKRTGEKVFLECVQDMDHENMFWYRQDPGLGLRLIYFSYDVKMKEKGDIPEGYSVSREKKERFSLILESASTNQTSMYLCAYGTDQETQYFGPGTRLLVL.

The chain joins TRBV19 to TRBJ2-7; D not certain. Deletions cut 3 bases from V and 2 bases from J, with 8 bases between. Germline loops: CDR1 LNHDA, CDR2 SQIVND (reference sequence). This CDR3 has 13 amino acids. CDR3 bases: TGTGCCAGTAGTATGAGCCCCACCTACGAGCAGTACTTC. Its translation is CASSMSPTYEQYF.

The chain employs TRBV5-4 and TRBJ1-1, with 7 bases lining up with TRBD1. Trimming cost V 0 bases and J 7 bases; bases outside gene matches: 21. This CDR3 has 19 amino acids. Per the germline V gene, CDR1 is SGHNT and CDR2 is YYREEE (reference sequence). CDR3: CASSLGPGDTGEGVNEAFF. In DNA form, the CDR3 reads TGTGCCAGCAGCTTGGGTCCCGGAGATACAGGGGAGGGAGTTAATGAAGCTTTCTTT.

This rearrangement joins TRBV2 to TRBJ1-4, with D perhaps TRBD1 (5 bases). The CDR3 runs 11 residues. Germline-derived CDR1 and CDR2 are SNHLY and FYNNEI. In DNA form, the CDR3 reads TGTGGATGGGGGAGCGATGAAAAACTGTTTTTT. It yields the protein CGWGSDEKLFF.

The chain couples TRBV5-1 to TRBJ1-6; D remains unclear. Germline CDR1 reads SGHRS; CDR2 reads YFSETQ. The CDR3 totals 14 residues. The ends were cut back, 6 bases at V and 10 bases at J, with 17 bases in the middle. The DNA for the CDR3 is TGCGCCAGCATGAGGGCCCCCGGTGGGTCACCCCTCCACTTT. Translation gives CASMRAPGGSPLHF. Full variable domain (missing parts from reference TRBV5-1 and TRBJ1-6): KAGVTQTPRYLIKTRGQQVTLSCSPISGHRSVSWYQQTPGQGLQFLFEYFSETQRNKGNFPGRFSGRQFSNSRSEMNVSTLELGDSALYLCASMRAPGGSPLHFGNGTRLTVT.

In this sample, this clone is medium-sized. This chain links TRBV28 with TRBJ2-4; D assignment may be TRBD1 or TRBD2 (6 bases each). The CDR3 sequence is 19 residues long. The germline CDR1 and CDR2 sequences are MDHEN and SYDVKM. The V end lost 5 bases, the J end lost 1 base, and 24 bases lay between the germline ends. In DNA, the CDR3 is TGTGCCAGCAGTACGAGGGACTTTCTCAGGGGAAGGGCCAAAAACATTCAGTACTTC. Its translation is CASSTRDFLRGRAKNIQYF.

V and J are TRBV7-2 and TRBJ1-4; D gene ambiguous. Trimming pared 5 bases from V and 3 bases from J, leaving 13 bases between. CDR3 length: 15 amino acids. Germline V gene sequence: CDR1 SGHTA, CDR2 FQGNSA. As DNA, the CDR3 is TGTGCCAGCAGCCCCCAGCCGGGTGCTAATGAAAAACTGTTTTTT. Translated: CASSPQPGANEKLFF. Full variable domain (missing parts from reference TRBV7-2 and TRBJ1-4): GAGVSQSPSNKVTEKGKDVELRCDPISGHTALYWYRQSLGQGLEFLIYFQGNSAPDKSGLPSDRFSAERTGGSVSTLTIQRTQQEDSAVYLCASSPQPGANEKLFFGSGTQLSVL.

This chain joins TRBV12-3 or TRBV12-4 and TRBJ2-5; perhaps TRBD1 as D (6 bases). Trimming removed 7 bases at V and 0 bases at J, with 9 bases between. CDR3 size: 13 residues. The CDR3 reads CASIGDNQETQYF. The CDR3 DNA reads TGTGCCAGCATCGGGGACAACCAAGAGACCCAGTACTTC.

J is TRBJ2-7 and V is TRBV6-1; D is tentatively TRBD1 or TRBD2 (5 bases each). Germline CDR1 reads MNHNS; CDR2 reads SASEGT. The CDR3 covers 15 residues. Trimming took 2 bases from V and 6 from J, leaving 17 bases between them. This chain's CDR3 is CASSESFGTASEQYF. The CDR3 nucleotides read TGTGCCAGCAGTGAATCGTTCGGGACGGCCTCCGAGCAGTACTTC.

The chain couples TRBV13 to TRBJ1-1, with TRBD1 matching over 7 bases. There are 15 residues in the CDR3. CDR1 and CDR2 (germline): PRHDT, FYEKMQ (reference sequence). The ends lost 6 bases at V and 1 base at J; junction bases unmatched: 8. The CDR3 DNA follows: TGTGCCAGCAGGGACAGGCCGGGTGGGAACACTGAAGCTTTCTTT. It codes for CASRDRPGGNTEAFF.

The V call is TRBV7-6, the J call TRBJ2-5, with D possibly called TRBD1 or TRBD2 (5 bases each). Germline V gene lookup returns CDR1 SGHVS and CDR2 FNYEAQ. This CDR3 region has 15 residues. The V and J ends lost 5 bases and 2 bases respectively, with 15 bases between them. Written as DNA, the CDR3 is TGTGCCAGCAGCCAAATGGGGGTCCGGCAAGAGACCCAGTACTTC. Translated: CASSQMGVRQETQYF.

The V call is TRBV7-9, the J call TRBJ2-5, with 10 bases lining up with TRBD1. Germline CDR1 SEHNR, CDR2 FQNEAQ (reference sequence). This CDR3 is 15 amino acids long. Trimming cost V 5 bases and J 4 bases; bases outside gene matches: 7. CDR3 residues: CASSPRQGARETQYF. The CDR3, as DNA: TGTGCCAGCAGCCCCCGACAGGGGGCCAGAGAGACCCAGTACTTC.

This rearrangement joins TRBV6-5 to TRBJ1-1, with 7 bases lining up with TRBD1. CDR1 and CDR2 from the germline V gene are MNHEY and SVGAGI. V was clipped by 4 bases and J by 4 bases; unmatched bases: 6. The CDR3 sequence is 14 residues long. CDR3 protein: CASSWGGGPTEAFF. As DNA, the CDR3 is TGTGCCAGCAGTTGGGGAGGGGGCCCCACTGAAGCTTTCTTT.

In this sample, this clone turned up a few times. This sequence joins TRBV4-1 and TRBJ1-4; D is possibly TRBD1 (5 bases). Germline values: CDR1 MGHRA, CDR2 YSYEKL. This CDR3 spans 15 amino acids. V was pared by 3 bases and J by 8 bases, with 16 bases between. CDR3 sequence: CASSQPGGGEEKLFF. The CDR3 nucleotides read TGCGCCAGCAGCCAGCCGGGCGGGGGGGAAGAAAAACTGTTTTTT.

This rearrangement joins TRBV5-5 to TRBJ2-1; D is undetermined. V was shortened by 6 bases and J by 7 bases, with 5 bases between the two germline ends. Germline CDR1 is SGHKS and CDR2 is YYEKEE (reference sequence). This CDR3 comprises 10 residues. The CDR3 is CASTSNEQFF. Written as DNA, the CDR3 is TGTGCCAGCACATCGAATGAGCAGTTCTTC.

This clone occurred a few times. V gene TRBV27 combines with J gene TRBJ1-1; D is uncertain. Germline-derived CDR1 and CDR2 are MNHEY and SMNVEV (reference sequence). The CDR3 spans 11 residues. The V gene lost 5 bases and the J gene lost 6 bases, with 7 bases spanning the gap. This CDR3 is CASSHGPEAFF. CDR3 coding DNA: TGTGCCAGCAGTCATGGGCCTGAAGCTTTCTTT.

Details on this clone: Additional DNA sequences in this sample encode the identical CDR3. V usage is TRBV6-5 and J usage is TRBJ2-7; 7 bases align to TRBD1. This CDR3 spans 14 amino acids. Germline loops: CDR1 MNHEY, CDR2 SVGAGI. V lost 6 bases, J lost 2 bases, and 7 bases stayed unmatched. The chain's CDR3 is CASSLGQAAYEQYF. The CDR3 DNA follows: TGTGCCAGCAGCCTCGGACAGGCAGCCTACGAGCAGTACTTC.

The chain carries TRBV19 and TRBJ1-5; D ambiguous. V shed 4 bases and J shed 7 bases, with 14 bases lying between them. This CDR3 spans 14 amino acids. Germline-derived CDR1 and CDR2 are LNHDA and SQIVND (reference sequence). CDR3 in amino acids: CASSTGTPWQPQHF. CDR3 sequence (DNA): TGTGCCAGTAGTACAGGAACCCCCTGGCAGCCCCAGCATTTT.

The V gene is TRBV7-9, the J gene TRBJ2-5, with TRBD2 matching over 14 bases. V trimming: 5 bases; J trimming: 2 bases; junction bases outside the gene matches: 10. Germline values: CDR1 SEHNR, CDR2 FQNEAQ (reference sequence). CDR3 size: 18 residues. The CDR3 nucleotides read TGTGCCAGCAGCCCTGGACTAGCGGGGGGATCTTTACAAGAGACCCAGTACTTC. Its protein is CASSPGLAGGSLQETQYF.

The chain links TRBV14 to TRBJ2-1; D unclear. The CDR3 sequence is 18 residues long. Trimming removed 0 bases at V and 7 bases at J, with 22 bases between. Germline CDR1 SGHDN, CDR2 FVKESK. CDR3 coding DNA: TGTGCCAGCAGCCAAGATTGGATCAAGCGCCCCCGTGGGAATGAGCAGTTCTTC. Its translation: CASSQDWIKRPRGNEQFF.